This T cell receptor beta chain was obtained from a study of Ad26.COV2.S vaccination and SARS-CoV-2 variants. The overall study: Once, or twice with 56 days between doses, Ad26.COV2.S was given intramuscularly.

Profiled with immunoSEQ multiplex PCR; TCRdb holds only in-frame clones, not every one. The sample has fewer than 500,000 clones, 89% seen once. Noted treatment: roughly 20 received Ad26.COV2.S at low or high dose, single or two shots; roughly five received placebo; per-sample allocation not given. All samples were drawn on day 63, counting from the first vaccine or placebo injection. The origin of this receptor is a person aged 18-60 years who received the Ad26.COV2.S COVID-19 vaccine or a placebo. The sample here was peripheral blood, taken in a trial of Ad26.COV2.S vaccine versus placebo.

The CDR3 loop is CASSQGFGAGTYGYTF. In DNA, the CDR3 is TGCGCCAGCAGCCAAGGGTTTGGGGCGGGGACCTATGGCTACACCTTC. The rearrangement uses TRBV4-1 and TRBJ1-2; a weak D match, TRBD1 (5 bases). V shed 1 base and J shed 4 bases, with 16 bases lying between them. This CDR3 spans 16 amino acids. Germline CDR1 and CDR2: MGHRA and YSYEKL.